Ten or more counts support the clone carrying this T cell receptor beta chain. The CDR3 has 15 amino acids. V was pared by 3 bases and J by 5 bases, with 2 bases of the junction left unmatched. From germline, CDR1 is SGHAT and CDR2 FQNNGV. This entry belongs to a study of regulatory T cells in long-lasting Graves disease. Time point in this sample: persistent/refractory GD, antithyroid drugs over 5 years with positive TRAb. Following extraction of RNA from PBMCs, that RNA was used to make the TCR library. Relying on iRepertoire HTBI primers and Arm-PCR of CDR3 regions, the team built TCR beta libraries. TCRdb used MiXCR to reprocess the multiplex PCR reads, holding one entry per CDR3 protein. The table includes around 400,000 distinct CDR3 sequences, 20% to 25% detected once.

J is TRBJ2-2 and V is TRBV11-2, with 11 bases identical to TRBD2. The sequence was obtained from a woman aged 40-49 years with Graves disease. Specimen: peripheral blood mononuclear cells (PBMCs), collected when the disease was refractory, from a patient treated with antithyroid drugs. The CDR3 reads CASSFGTSGTGELFF. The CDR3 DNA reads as TGTGCCAGCAGCTTCGGGACTAGCGGTACCGGGGAGCTGTTTTTT.